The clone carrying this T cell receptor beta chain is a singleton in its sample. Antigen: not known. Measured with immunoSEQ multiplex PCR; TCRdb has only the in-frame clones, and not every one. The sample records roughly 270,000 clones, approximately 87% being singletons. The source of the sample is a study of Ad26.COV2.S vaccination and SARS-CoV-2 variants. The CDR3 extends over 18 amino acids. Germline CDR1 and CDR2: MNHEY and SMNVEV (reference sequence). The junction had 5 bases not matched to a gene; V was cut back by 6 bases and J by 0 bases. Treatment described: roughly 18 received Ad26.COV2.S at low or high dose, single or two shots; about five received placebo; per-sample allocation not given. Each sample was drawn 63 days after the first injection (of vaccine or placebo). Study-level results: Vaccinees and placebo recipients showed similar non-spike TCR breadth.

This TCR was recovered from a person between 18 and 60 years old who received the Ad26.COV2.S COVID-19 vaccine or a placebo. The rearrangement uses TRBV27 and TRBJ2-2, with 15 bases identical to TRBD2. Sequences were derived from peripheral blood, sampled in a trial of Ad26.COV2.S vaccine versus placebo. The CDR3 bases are TGTGCCAGCAGCCAGGGACTAGCGGGAGGTCCGAACACCGGGGAGCTGTTTTTT. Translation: CASSQGLAGGPNTGELFF.